This T cell receptor beta chain emerged from a study of T cells in Graves' hyperthyroidism and ophthalmopathy. Regions amplified from RNA transcripts were the TCR beta CDR3 regions. The HTBI primer set was used in a first-round RT-PCR of the TCR CDR3. One entry per CDR3 protein results from TCRdb running MiXCR on the multiplex PCR reads. The table lists around 400,000 distinct CDR3 sequences, around a sixth of them singletons, with roughly a quarter in the top ten. This CDR3 has 15 residues. Trimming took 0 bases from V and 6 from J, leaving 16 bases between them. Germline CDR1 reads SGHRS; CDR2 reads YFSETQ. This clonotype was counted between two and nine times.

The sequenced sample was blood. The chain couples TRBV5-1 to TRBJ2-7; no firm D call. This TCR was sampled from a woman aged 18 to 35 with Graves' hyperthyroidism that later progressed to Graves' ophthalmopathy. The CDR3 here is CASSLGGSLLVEQYF. For the CDR3, the DNA is TGCGCCAGCAGCTTGGGGGGATCCCTACTCGTCGAGCAGTACTTC.